A selection of T cell receptor beta chains follows, all from one sample in a study of blood T cell repertoires in COVID-19. Clones were sequenced by immunoSEQ multiplex PCR, and TCRdb holds only the in-frame ones, with some missing. The repertoire includes roughly 150,000 clones, 80% to 85% of them detected once, and 7.5% to 8.5% sits in the top ten. Sequenced sample: peripheral blood. The receptors were sampled from a human donor in a cohort sampled during active COVID-19. Each CDR3 is given with its conserved first and last residue. The order of the fields is clone size, J gene, V gene, CDR3 protein. Not all rows give a size; the values are once, few, many and, for expanded clones, a class.

>NA|TRBJ2-5|TRBV10-2
CASSGIAGPQETQYF
>NA|TRBJ2-3|TRBV19
CASSMRGGTDTQYF
>few|TRBJ2-7|TRBV5-1
CASSLGLDRGIYEQYF
>NA|TRBJ2-1|TRBV5-1
CASSLVATGNEQFF
>NA|TRBJ2-3|TRBV7-9
CASSPSPRTSGTDTQYF
>NA|TRBJ2-3|TRBV9
CASSVVRTGGQSDTQYF
>NA|TRBJ2-5|TRBV20-1
CSAVKETQYF
>many|TRBJ1-6|TRBV19
CASSITNDGASPLHF
>NA|TRBJ2-1|TRBV7-9
CASSLPPGLRGTNEQFF
>NA|TRBJ1-2|TRBV5-4
CASSPHTGNYGYTF
>NA|TRBJ1-1|TRBV3-1/TRBV3-2
CASSHGQKGAFF
>NA|TRBJ2-3|TRBV11-3
CASSLGGSADTQYF
>NA|TRBJ1-1|TRBV7-9
CASSAGVEKNTEAFF
>NA|TRBJ1-2|TRBV5-1
CASSLDGPLNYGYTF
>NA|TRBJ2-5|TRBV9
CASSLGTAQETQYF
>once|TRBJ1-2|TRBV10-2
CASSELGQGLYGYTF
>once|TRBJ2-4|TRBV7-2
CAISGGGGTIQYF
>NA|TRBJ2-1|TRBV7-8
CASSREGLSGLAGETQQFF
>NA|TRBJ1-3|TRBV18
CASSPGGVLSSGNTIYF
>NA|TRBJ2-3|TRBV2
CASREGLAGGTDTQYF
>few|TRBJ2-2|TRBV3-1/TRBV3-2
CASSQYFEVTGTGELFF
>once|TRBJ1-2|TRBV11-2
CASSYNRVGGYTF
>once|TRBJ1-1|TRBV9
CASKGAMNTEAFF
>NA|TRBJ1-1|TRBV10-3
CAISESRDGGEAFF